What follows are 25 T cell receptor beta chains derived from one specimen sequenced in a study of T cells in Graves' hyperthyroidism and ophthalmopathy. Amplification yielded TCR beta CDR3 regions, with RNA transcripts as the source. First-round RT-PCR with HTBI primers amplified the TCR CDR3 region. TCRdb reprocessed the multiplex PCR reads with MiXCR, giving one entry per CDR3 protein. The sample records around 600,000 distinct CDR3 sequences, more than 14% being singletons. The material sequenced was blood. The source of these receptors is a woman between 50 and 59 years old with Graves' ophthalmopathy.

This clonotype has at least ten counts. The CDR3 DNA is TGTGCCAGCAGCTTAGAGAGGGCCCTTAACACTGAAGCTTTCTTT. Translation gives CASSLERALNTEAFF. J is TRBJ1-1 and V is TRBV11-2; no firm D call. Between the trimmed V and J ends, which lost 0 bases and 2 bases, there was a span of 10 bases. Germline-derived CDR1 and CDR2 are SGHAT and FQNNGV. This CDR3 is built from 15 residues.

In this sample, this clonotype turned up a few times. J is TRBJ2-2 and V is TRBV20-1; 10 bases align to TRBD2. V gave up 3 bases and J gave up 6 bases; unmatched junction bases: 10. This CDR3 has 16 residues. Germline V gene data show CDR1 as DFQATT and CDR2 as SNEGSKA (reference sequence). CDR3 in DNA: TGCAGTGCTAGGGGCCCGAGTCTAGCGGGGGCCGGGGAGCTGTTTTTT. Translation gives CSARGPSLAGAGELFF.

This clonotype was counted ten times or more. The chain's CDR3 is CASSIPGTTTEAFF. CDR3 sequence (DNA): TGTGCCAGCAGTATACCCGGGACGACCACTGAAGCTTTCTTT. The chain combines TRBV28 with TRBJ1-1; possible D gene TRBD1, 5 bases. Germline V gene lookup returns CDR1 MDHEN and CDR2 SYDVKM. CDR3 length: 14 amino acids. Deletions cut 5 bases from V and 4 bases from J, with 14 bases between.

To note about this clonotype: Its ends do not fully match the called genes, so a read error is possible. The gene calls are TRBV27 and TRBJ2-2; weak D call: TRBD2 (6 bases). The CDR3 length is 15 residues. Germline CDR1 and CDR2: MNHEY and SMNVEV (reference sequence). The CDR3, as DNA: TGTGCCGGCAGTCCAGGAGGGTATAGCACCGGGGAGCTGTTTTTT. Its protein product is CAGSPGGYSTGELFF.

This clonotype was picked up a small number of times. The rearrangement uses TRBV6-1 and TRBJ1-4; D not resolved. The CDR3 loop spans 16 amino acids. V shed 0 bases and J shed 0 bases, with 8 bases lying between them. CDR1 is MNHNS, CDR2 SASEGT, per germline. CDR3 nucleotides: TGTGCCAGCAGTGAAGCAGGCGTCACAACTAATGAAAAACTGTTTTTT. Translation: CASSEAGVTTNEKLFF.

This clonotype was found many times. CDR3 bases: TGTGCCAGCAGCCCGGTACTGCTCAACACTGAAGCTTTCTTT. Its translation: CASSPVLLNTEAFF. The V and J genes are TRBV3-1 and TRBJ1-1; no firm D call. V was pared by 4 bases and J by 2 bases, with 11 bases between. This CDR3 is 14 amino acids long. Germline CDR1 and CDR2: LGHDT and YNNKEL (reference sequence).

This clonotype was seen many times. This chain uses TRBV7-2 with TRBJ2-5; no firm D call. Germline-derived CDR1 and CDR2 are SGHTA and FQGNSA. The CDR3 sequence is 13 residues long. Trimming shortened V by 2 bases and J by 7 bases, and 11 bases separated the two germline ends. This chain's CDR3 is CASSLKQFVTQYF. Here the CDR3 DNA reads TGTGCCAGCAGCTTAAAGCAGTTCGTGACCCAGTACTTC. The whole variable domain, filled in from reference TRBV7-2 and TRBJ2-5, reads GAGVSQSPSNKVTEKGKDVELRCDPISGHTALYWYRQSLGQGLEFLIYFQGNSAPDKSGLPSDRFSAERTGGSVSTLTIQRTQQEDSAVYLCASSLKQFVTQYFGPGTRLLVL.

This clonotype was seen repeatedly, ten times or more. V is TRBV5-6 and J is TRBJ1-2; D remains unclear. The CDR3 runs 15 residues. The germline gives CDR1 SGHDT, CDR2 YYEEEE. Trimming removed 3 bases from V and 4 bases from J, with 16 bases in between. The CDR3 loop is CASSSVHRSRYGYTF. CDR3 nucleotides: TGTGCCAGCAGCTCTGTCCATCGTTCGCGCTATGGCTACACCTTC. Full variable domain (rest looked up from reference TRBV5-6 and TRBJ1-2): DAGVTQSPTHLIKTRGQQVTLRCSPKSGHDTVSWYQQALGQGPQFIFQYYEEEERQRGNFPDRFSGHQFPNYSSELNVNALLLGDSALYLCASSSVHRSRYGYTFGSGTRLTVV.

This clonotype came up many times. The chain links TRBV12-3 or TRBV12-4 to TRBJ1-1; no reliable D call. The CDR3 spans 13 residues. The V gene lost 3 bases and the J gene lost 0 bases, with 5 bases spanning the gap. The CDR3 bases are TGTGCCAGCAGTTTCCAAATGAACACTGAAGCTTTCTTT. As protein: CASSFQMNTEAFF.

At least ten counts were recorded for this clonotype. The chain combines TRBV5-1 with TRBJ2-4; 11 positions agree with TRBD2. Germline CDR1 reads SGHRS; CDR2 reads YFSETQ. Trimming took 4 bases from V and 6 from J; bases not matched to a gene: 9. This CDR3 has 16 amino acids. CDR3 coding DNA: TGCGCCAGCAGCGAATTAGCGGGAGGGCCGATAAACATTCAGTACTTC. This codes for CASSELAGGPINIQYF.

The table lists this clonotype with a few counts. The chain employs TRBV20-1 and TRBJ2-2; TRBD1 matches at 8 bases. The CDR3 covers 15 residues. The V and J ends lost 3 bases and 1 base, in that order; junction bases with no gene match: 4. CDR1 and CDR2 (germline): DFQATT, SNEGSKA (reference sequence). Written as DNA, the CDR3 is TGCAGTGCTAGCAGGGGGCCGCGGAACACCGGGGAGCTGTTTTTT. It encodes CSASRGPRNTGELFF.

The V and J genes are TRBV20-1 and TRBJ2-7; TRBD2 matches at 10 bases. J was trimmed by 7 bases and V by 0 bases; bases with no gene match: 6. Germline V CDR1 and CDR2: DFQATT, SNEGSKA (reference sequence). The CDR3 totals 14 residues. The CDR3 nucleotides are TGCAGTGCTAGAGATAGAGCGGGAGGGCTTGAGCAGTACTTC. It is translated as CSARDRAGGLEQYF.

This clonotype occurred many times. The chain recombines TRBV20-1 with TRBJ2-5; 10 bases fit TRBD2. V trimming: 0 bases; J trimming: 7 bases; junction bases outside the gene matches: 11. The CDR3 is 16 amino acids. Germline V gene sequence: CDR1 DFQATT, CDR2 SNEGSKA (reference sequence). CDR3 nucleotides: TGCAGTGCTAGAGATTTTGGAGCGGGAGGGCGGGGGACCCAGTACTTC. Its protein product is CSARDFGAGGRGTQYF.

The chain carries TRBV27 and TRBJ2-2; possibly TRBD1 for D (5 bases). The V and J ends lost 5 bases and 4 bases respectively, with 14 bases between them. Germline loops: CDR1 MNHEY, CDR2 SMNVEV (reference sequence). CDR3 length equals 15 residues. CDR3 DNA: TGTGCCAGCAGTAGCCAGGGATTCGGCACCGGGGAGCTGTTTTTT. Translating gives CASSSQGFGTGELFF.

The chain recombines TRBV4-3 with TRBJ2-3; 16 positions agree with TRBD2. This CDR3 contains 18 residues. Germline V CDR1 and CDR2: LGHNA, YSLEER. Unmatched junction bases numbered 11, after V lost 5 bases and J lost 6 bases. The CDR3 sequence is CASSNMLPGLAGGDTQYF. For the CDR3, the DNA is TGCGCCAGCAGCAACATGCTACCGGGACTAGCGGGGGGGGATACGCAGTATTTT.

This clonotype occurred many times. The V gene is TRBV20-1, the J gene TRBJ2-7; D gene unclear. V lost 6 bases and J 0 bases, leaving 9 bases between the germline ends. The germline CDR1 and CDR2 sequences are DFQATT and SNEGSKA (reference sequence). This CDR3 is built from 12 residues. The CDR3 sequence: CSARTFSYEQYF. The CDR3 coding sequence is TGCAGTGCCCGAACGTTCTCCTACGAGCAGTACTTC.

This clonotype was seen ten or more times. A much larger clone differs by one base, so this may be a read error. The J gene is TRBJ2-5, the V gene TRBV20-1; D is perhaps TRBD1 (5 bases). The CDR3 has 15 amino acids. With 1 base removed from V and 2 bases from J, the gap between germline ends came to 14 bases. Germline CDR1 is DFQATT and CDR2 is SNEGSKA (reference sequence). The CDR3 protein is CSARVGDGRQETQYF. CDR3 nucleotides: TGCAGTGCTAGAGTAGGGGATGGTAGACAAGAGACCCAGTACTTC.

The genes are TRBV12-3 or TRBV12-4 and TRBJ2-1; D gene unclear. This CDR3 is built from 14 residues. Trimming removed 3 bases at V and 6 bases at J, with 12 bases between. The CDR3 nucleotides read TGTGCCAGCAGTTTTAACGCAGGCTTCAATGAGCAGTTCTTC. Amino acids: CASSFNAGFNEQFF.

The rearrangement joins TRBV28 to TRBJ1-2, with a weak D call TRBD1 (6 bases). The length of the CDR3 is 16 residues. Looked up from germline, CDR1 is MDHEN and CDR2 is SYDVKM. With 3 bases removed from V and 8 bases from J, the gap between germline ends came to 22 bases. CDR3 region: CASSFVGTSQLWGYTF. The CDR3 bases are TGTGCCAGCAGTTTTGTTGGGACAAGTCAATTGTGGGGCTACACCTTC.

The CDR3 bases are TGTGCCAGTAGTATCCTCCGGGACGTTGGAGTCGGTGGCTATGGCTACACCTTC. It yields the protein CASSILRDVGVGGYGYTF. The chain recombines TRBV19 with TRBJ1-2; perhaps TRBD1 as D (5 bases). The CDR3 runs 18 residues. CDR1 and CDR2 (germline): LNHDA, SQIVND (reference sequence). Trimming stripped 3 bases from V and 4 bases from J, with 24 bases between.

Here the CDR3 DNA reads TGTGCCAGCAGCCCCGACGGGGGGAAGAGCTCTGGAAACACCATATATTTT. This encodes CASSPDGGKSSGNTIYF. The chain couples TRBV9 to TRBJ1-3; tentatively, D is TRBD1 (5 bases). Per germline, CDR1 SGDLS and CDR2 YYNGEE. This CDR3 has 17 amino acids. V lost 4 bases, J lost 0 bases, and 17 bases lay in between.

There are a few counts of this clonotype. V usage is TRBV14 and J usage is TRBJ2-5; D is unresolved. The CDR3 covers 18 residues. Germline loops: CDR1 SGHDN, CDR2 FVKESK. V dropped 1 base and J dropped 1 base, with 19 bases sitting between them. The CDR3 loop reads CASSQARIARYSQETQYF. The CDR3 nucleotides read TGTGCCAGCAGCCAAGCACGTATTGCCAGATACAGCCAAGAGACCCAGTACTTC.

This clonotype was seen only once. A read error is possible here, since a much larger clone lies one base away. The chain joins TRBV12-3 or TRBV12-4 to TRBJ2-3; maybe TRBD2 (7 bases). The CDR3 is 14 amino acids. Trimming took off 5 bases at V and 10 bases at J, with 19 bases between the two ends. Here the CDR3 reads CASSLDRGGLAQYF. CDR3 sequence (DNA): TGTGCCAGCAGTCTAGATAGGGGGGGATTGGCGCAGTATTTT.

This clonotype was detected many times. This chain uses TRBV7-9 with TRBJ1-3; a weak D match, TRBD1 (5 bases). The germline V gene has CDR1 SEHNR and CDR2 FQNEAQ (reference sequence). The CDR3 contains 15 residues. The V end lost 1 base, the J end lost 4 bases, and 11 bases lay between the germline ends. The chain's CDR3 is CASSLVQDVGNTIYF. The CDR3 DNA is TGTGCCAGCAGCTTAGTACAGGATGTGGGAAACACCATATATTTT. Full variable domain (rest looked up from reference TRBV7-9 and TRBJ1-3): DTGVSQNPRHKITKRGQNVTFRCDPISEHNRLYWYRQTLGQGPEFLTYFQNEAQLEKSRLLSDRFSAERPKGSFSTLEIQRTEQGDSAMYLCASSLVQDVGNTIYFGEGSWLTVV.

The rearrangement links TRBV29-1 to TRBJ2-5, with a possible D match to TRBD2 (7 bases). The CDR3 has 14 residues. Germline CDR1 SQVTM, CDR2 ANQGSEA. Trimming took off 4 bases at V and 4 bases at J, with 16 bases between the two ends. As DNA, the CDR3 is TGCAGCGTTGGCGAGGGGGGGGTTGGAGAGACCCAGTACTTC. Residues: CSVGEGGVGETQYF.